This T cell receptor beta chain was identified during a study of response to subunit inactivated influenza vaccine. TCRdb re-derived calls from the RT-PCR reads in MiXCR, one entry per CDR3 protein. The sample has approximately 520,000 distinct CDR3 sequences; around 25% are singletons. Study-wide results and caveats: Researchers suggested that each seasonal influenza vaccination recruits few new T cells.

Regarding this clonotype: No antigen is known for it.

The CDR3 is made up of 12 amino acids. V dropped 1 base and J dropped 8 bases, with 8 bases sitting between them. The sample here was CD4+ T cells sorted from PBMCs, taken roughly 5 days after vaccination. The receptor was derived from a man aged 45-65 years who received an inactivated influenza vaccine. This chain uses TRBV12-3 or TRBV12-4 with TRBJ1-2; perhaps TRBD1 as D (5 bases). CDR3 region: CASSLGGTGYTF. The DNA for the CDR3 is TGTGCCAGCAGTTTAGGAGGGACCGGCTACACCTTC.